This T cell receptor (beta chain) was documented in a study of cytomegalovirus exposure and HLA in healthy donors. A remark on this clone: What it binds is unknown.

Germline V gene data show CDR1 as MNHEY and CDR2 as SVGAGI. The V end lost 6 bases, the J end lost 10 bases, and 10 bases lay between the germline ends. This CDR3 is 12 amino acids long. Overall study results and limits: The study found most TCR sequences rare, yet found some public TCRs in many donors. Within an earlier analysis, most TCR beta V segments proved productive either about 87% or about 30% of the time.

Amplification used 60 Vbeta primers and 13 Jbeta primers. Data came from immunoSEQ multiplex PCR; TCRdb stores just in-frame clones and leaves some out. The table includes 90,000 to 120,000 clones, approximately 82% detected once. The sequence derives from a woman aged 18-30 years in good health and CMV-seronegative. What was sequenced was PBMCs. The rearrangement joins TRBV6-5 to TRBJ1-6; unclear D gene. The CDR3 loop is CASRTLGSPLHF. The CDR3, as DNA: TGTGCCAGCAGGACGCTAGGCTCACCCCTCCACTTT.